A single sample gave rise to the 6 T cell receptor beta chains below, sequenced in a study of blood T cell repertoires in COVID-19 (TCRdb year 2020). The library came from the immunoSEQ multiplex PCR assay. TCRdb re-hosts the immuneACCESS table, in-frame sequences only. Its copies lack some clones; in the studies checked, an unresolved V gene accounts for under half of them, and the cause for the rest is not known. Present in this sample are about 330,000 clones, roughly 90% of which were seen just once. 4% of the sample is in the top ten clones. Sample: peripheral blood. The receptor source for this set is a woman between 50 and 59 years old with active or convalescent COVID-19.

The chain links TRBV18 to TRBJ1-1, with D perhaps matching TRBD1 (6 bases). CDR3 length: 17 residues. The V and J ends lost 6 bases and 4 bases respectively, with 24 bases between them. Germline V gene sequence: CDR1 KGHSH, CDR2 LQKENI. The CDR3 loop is CASSPVTGYAEATEAFF. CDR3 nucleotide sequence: TGTGCCAGCTCGCCCGTAACAGGGTATGCCGAGGCCACTGAAGCTTTCTTT.

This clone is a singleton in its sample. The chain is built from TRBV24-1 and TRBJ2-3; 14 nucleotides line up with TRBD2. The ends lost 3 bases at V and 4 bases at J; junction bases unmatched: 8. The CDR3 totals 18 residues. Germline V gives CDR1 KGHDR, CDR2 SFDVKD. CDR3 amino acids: CATSDPPGLAGVSDTQYF. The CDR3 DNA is TGTGCCACCAGTGATCCACCGGGACTAGCGGGAGTATCAGATACGCAGTATTTT.

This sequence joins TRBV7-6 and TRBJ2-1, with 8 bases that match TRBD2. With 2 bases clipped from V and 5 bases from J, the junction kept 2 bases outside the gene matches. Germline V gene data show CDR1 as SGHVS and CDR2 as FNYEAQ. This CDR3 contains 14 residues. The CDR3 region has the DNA TGTGCCAGCAGCTTACGGGAGGGTGACAATGAGCAGTTCTTC. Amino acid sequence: CASSLREGDNEQFF.

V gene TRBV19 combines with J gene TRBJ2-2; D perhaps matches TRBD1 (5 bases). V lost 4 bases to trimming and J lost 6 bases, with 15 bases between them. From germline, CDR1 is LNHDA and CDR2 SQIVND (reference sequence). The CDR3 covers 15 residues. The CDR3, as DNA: TGTGCCAGTAGTAATCTAGAGACAGTGGCCGGGGAGCTGTTTTTT. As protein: CASSNLETVAGELFF.

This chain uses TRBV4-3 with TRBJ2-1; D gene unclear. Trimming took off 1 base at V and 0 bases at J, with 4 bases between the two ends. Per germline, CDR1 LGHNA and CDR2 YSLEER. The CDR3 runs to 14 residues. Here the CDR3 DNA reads TGCGCCAGCAGCCAAGTCGGCTCCTACAATGAGCAGTTCTTC. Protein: CASSQVGSYNEQFF.

CDR3 sequence reads: CASSQSVRGLGGYTF. The CDR3 DNA reads TGTGCCAGCAGCCAATCCGTCAGGGGCTTAGGAGGCTACACCTTC. V gene TRBV14 combines with J gene TRBJ1-2; D may be TRBD1 (6 bases). CDR3 length: 15 residues. In germline, CDR1 is SGHDN, CDR2 FVKESK. Trimming took off 2 bases at V and 8 bases at J, with 18 bases between the two ends. The whole variable domain, filled in from reference TRBV14 and TRBJ1-2, reads EAGVTQFPSHSVIEKGQTVTLRCDPISGHDNLYWYRRVMGKEIKFLLHFVKESKQDESGMPNNRFLAERTGGTYSTLKVQPAELEDSGVYFCASSQSVRGLGGYTFGSGTRLTVV.